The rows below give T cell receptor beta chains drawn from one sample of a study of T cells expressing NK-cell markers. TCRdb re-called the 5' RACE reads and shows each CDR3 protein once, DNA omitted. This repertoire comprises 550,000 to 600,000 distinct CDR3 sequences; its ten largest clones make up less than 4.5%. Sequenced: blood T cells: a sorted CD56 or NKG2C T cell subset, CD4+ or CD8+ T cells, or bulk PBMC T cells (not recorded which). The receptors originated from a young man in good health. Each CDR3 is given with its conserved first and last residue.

cdr3_aa: CASSHLTGGTEAFF
j_call: TRBJ1-1
v_call: TRBV5-1
cdr3_length: 14

cdr3_aa: CASSSGQGVGQETQYF
j_call: TRBJ2-5
v_call: TRBV12-3/TRBV12-4
cdr3_length: 16

cdr3_aa: CASSPPAGMYQETQYF
j_call: TRBJ2-5
v_call: TRBV3-1
cdr3_length: 16

cdr3_aa: CASSYNAGQTDTQYF
j_call: TRBJ2-3
v_call: TRBV6-2/TRBV6-3
cdr3_length: 15

cdr3_aa: CASSFVSPDEQYF
j_call: TRBJ2-7
v_call: TRBV5-1
cdr3_length: 13

cdr3_aa: CASSPATDEQFF
j_call: TRBJ2-1
v_call: TRBV18
cdr3_length: 12

cdr3_aa: CASSLTGKQFF
j_call: TRBJ2-1
v_call: TRBV5-4
cdr3_length: 11

cdr3_aa: CASKGEMVNTEAFF
j_call: TRBJ1-1
v_call: TRBV12-3/TRBV12-4
cdr3_length: 14

cdr3_aa: CASSEVVPQETQYF
j_call: TRBJ2-5
v_call: TRBV2
cdr3_length: 14

cdr3_aa: CASSQEGLAGRETQYF
j_call: TRBJ2-5
v_call: TRBV4-3
cdr3_length: 16

cdr3_aa: CSARDLGLAVNTGELFF
j_call: TRBJ2-2
v_call: TRBV20-1
cdr3_length: 17

cdr3_aa: CASSVRQGLGGNTIYF
j_call: TRBJ1-3
v_call: TRBV28
cdr3_length: 16

cdr3_aa: CASSPAGTTNQPQHF
j_call: TRBJ1-5
v_call: TRBV28
cdr3_length: 15

cdr3_aa: CASSHSEGMNTGELFF
j_call: TRBJ2-2
v_call: TRBV2
cdr3_length: 16

cdr3_aa: CASSPLLDSYNEQFF
j_call: TRBJ2-1
v_call: TRBV4-2
cdr3_length: 15

cdr3_aa: CAWNRGHEAFF
j_call: TRBJ1-1
v_call: TRBV30
cdr3_length: 11

cdr3_aa: CASSVVQNADTQYF
j_call: TRBJ2-3
v_call: TRBV9
cdr3_length: 14

cdr3_aa: CAISDGGEKLFF
j_call: TRBJ1-4
v_call: TRBV10-3
cdr3_length: 12

cdr3_aa: CSAFSPTSGSTDTQYF
j_call: TRBJ2-3
v_call: TRBV20-1
cdr3_length: 16

cdr3_aa: CAILEQGSYEQYF
j_call: TRBJ2-7
v_call: TRBV10-3
cdr3_length: 13

cdr3_aa: CASSRTGYDGDTQYF
j_call: TRBJ2-3
v_call: TRBV9
cdr3_length: 15

cdr3_aa: CSVETGGDEQYF
j_call: TRBJ2-7
v_call: TRBV29-1
cdr3_length: 12

cdr3_aa: CASSFSTSGRPPWETQYF
j_call: TRBJ2-5
v_call: TRBV5-1
cdr3_length: 18

cdr3_aa: CASSSSGDQPQHF
j_call: TRBJ1-5
v_call: TRBV7-9
cdr3_length: 13

cdr3_aa: CASSLSVSRIYGYTF
j_call: TRBJ1-2
v_call: TRBV5-6
cdr3_length: 15

cdr3_aa: CASSPGTGNYGYTF
j_call: TRBJ1-2
v_call: TRBV5-1
cdr3_length: 14

cdr3_aa: CASSLFPAGANTGELFF
j_call: TRBJ2-2
v_call: TRBV5-1
cdr3_length: 17

cdr3_aa: CASTAGSIQETQYF
j_call: TRBJ2-5
v_call: TRBV6-2/TRBV6-3
cdr3_length: 14

cdr3_aa: CASSLSRADNEQFF
j_call: TRBJ2-1
v_call: TRBV5-1
cdr3_length: 14

cdr3_aa: CASRVGTLVNVLTF
j_call: TRBJ2-6
v_call: TRBV5-1
cdr3_length: 14

cdr3_aa: CAIRQGAAAVTQYF
j_call: TRBJ2-5
v_call: TRBV28
cdr3_length: 14

cdr3_aa: CATSDLGWGSTGELFF
j_call: TRBJ2-2
v_call: TRBV24-1
cdr3_length: 16

cdr3_aa: CASSPRQGGQTQYF
j_call: TRBJ2-5
v_call: TRBV5-1
cdr3_length: 14

cdr3_aa: CSASPTGEVGGYTF
j_call: TRBJ1-2
v_call: TRBV20-1
cdr3_length: 14

cdr3_aa: CASSLVRTGGETQYF
j_call: TRBJ2-5
v_call: TRBV7-6
cdr3_length: 15

cdr3_aa: CSASSVRAFSTDTQYF
j_call: TRBJ2-3
v_call: TRBV20-1
cdr3_length: 16

cdr3_aa: CASSDPSGRTPSEQFF
j_call: TRBJ2-1
v_call: TRBV10-2
cdr3_length: 16

cdr3_aa: CASIQQGGEQFF
j_call: TRBJ2-1
v_call: TRBV2
cdr3_length: 12

cdr3_aa: CASSQDRAKYEQYF
j_call: TRBJ2-7
v_call: TRBV5-1
cdr3_length: 14

cdr3_aa: CAISEPMGLSANTGELFF
j_call: TRBJ2-2
v_call: TRBV10-3
cdr3_length: 18

cdr3_aa: CASSQDLRDTGELFF
j_call: TRBJ2-2
v_call: TRBV4-3
cdr3_length: 15

cdr3_aa: CASSYTAWTDEAFF
j_call: TRBJ1-1
v_call: TRBV6-5
cdr3_length: 14

cdr3_aa: CSAWDRGRTDTQYF
j_call: TRBJ2-3
v_call: TRBV20-1
cdr3_length: 14

cdr3_aa: CASSSGQANQSQHF
j_call: TRBJ1-5
v_call: TRBV5-1
cdr3_length: 14

cdr3_aa: CRGSWGQGNTEAFF
j_call: TRBJ1-1
v_call: TRBV29-1
cdr3_length: 14

cdr3_aa: CASSLIAGGPGELFF
j_call: TRBJ2-2
v_call: TRBV5-6
cdr3_length: 15

cdr3_aa: CSASRPGLLNTGELFF
j_call: TRBJ2-2
v_call: TRBV20-1
cdr3_length: 16

cdr3_aa: CASSPETGLETQYF
j_call: TRBJ2-5
v_call: TRBV6-2/TRBV6-3
cdr3_length: 14

cdr3_aa: CASSLHGVNQPQHF
j_call: TRBJ1-5
v_call: TRBV5-4
cdr3_length: 14

cdr3_aa: CASSPLSGSNEKLFF
j_call: TRBJ1-4
v_call: TRBV18
cdr3_length: 15

cdr3_aa: CASSWGTGGRSNQPQHF
j_call: TRBJ1-5
v_call: TRBV12-3/TRBV12-4
cdr3_length: 17

cdr3_aa: CSASSGPFNTDTQYF
j_call: TRBJ2-3
v_call: TRBV20-1
cdr3_length: 15